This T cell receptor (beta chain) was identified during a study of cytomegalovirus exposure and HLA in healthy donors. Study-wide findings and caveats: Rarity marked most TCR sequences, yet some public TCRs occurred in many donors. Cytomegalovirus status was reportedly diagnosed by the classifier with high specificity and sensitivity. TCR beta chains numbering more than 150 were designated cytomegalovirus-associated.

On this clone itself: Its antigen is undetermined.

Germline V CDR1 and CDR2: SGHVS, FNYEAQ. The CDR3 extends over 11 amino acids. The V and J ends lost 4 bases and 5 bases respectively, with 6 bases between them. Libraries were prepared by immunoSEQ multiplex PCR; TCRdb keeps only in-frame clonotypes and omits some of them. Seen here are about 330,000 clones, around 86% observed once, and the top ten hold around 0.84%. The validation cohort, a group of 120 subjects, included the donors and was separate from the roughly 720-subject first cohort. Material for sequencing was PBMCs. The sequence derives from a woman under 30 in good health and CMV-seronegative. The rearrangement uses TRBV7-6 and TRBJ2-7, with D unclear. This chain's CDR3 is CASSSSDEQYF. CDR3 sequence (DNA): TGTGCCAGCAGCTCCTCGGACGAGCAGTACTTC. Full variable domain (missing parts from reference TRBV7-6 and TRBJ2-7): GAGVSQSPRYKVTKRGQDVALRCDPISGHVSLYWYRQALGQGPEFLTYFNYEAQQDKSGLPNDRFSAERPEGSISTLTIQRTEQRDSAMYRCASSSSDEQYFGPGTRLTVT.